The text below deals with one T cell receptor (beta chain). Under the authors' procedure: Reference gene primer amplification yielded estimated nucleated cell counts. The assay was immunoSEQ multiplex PCR, and TCRdb's table has in-frame clones only and misses some. That table supplies the V and J calls and clone size; D and trimming were determined from the DNA. The table shows a few hundred thousand clones, with about 91% occurring only once. This specimen belongs to a study of blood T cell repertoires in COVID-19. In the study overall: Samples came from the United States, Italy and Spain, spanning acute and convalescent COVID-19. T cells, B-cell-depleted T cells, or PBMCs supplied cDNA or gDNA.

Across fewer than 25 US areas, participants ranged in age from about 18 to 90 years. This CDR3 has 14 residues. Germline CDR1 SQVTM, CDR2 ANQGSEA. Trimming removed 5 bases at V and 8 bases at J, with 21 bases between. This chain joins TRBV29-1 and TRBJ1-2; TRBD1 is a possible D gene (6 bases). This receptor was taken from a human donor in a cohort exposed to, infected with or recovered from COVID-19 (not recorded which). The donor label of this sample is uncertain. The sequencing sample was made of PBMCs or T cells enriched from blood (not recorded which). CDR3 nucleotides: TGCAGCGTTATAGGACAGAACCCCGGGGAGGGCTACACCTTC. This gives the protein CSVIGQNPGEGYTF.